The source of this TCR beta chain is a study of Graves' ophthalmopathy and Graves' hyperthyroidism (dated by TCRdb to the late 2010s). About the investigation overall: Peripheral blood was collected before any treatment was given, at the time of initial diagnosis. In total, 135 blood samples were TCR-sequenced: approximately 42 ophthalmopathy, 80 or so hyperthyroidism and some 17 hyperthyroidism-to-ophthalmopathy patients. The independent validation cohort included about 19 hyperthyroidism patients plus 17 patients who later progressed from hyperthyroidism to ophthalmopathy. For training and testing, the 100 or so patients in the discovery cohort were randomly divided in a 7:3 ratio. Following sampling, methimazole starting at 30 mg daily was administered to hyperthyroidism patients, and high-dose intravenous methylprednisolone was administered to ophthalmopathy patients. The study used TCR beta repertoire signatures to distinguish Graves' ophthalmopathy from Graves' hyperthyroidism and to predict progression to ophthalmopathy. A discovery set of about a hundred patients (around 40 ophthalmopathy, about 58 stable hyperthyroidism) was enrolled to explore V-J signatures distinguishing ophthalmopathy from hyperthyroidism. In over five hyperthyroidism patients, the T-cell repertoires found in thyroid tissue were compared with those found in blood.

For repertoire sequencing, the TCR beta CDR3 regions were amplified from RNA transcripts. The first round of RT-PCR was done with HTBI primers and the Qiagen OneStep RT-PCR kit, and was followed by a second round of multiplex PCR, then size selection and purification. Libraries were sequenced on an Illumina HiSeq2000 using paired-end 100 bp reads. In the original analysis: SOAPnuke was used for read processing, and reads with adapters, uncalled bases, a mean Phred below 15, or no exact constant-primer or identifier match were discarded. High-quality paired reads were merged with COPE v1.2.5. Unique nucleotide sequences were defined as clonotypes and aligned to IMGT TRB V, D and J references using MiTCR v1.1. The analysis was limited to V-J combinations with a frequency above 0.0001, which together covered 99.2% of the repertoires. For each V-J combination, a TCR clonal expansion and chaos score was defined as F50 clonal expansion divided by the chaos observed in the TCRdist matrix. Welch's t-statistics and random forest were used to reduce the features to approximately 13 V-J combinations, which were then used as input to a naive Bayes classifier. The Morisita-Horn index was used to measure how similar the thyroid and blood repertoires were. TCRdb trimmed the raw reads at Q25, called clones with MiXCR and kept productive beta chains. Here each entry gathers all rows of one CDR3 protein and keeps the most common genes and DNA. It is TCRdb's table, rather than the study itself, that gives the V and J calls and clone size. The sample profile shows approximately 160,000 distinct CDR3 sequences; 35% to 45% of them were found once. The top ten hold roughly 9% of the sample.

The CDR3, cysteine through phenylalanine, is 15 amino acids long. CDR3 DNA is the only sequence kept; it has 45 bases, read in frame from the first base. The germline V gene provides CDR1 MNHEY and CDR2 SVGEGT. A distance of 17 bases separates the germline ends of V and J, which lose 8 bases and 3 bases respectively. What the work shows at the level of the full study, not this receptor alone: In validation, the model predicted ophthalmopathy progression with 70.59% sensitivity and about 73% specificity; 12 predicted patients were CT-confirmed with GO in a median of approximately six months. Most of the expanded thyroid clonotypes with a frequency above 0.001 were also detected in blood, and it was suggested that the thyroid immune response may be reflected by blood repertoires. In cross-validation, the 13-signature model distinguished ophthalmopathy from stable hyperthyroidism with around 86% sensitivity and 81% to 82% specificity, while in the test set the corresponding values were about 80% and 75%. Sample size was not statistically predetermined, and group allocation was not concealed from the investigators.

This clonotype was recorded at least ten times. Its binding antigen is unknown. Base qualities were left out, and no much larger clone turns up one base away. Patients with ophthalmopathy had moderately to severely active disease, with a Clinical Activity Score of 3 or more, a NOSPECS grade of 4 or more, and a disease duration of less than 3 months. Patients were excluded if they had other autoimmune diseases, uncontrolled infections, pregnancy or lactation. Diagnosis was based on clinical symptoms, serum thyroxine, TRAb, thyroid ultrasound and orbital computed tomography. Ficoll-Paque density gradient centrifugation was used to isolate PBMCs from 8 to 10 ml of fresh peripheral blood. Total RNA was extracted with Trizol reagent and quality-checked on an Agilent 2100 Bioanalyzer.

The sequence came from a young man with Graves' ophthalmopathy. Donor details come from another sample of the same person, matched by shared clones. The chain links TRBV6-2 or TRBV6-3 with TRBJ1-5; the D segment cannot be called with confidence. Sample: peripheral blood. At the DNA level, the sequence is TGTGCCAGCGGCGGCGGAGGACTCTCCAATCAGCCCCAGCATTTT. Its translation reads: CASGGGGLSNQPQHF.